Sequencing of this TCR beta chain was carried out in a study of CD4 T cells in relation to SARS-CoV-2 and coronaviruses (dated by TCRdb to the early 2020s). In terms of the full investigation: The ViraFEST assay cultured PBMCs with antigen for 10 days, then sequenced TCR beta CDR3s to find antigen-specific clonal expansions. Using patient-derived lymphoblastoid cell lines, the shared crossreactive spike epitopes were mapped to their HLA restriction. Expansion assays from other donors in the study were sequenced with a different, Illumina-based TCR-beta assay. Samples from a few pre-COVID donors and the naive versus memory experiments were sequenced with the Adaptive Biotechnologies TCR-sequencing kit; other data were Illumina-based. The negative reference condition was either a culture with an HIV-1 Nef peptide pool or a culture with no peptide. The study assessed, at the TCR clonotype level, memory CD4+ T cell crossreactivity between SARS-CoV-2 and common cold coronavirus spike proteins. Paper-wide results and their limitations: The study was constrained by small numbers of patients and of tested TCRs. Because the crossreactivity analysis focused on spike protein, crossreactivity against other viral proteins was not assessed. Roughly 67% of donors had memory CD4+ clonotypes that crossrecognized SARS-CoV-2 and at least one common cold coronavirus spike. Significantly weaker SARS-CoV-2-driven expansion was shown by crossreactive clones than by monoreactive clones, consistent with antigenic imprinting. Pre-pandemic and post-infection samples were not both contributed by any donor, so tracing of the source of pre-existing responses was limited.

CD4+ T cells from unexposed donors were collected before the COVID-19 pandemic (2011-2018). The EasySep CD4+ T cell isolation kit was used to isolate CD4+ T cells once the cultures had run for under twelve days. As cell number allowed, CD4+ T cells from unexposed donors were tested for reactivity to SARS-CoV-2 S and N and to four common cold coronavirus spike pools. PBMCs were cultured at about 1.9 million per well in IMDM supplemented with 5% human AB serum and roughly 9.6 IU/ml IL-2. Half of the culture medium was replaced with fresh IL-2-containing medium on days 3 and 7. In general, triplicate replicate wells were used for every peptide culture condition. Leukapheresis product for the unexposed donors was bought commercially. Ficoll-Paque PLUS gradient centrifugation was used to isolate PBMCs from leukapheresis product or whole blood. PBMCs were either cryopreserved at -140°C or used fresh in the expansion assay. The QIAamp Micro DNA Kit was used to extract genomic DNA from the CD4+ T cells.

Relative to germline, V is 1 base shorter and J is 3 bases shorter, with 6 bases between their ends. From cysteine to phenylalanine, the CDR3 is 14 amino acids long. The sequence is cut down to CDR3 DNA, 42 bases in frame from base 1. Sequences LNHDA (CDR1) and SQIVND (CDR2) are obtained from the germline V gene (reference sequence). The library was built by means of the immunoSEQ multiplex PCR assay. As for the original processing: During preprocessing, nonproductive sequences were removed, along with CDR3s that did not begin with C, did not end with F or W, or were shorter than 7 amino acids. Antigen-specific clonotypes were called with the MANAFEST web app on the basis of expansion relative to the reference and to other culture wells. A clone counted as positive if significantly expanded in 2 of 3 replicate wells versus the reference culture at FDR below 0.05. Positive clones also required significant expansion versus all other tandem wells and an odds ratio above 5. CDR3 homology was quantified as pairwise Levenshtein distance, calculated with the stringdist R package after three terminal residues were trimmed from each end. TCRdb retrieved this table from immuneACCESS and kept in-frame rearrangements only. Not all clones are present; in checked studies, unresolved V genes account for under half, and no reason is known for the remainder. That table supplies the V and J calls and clone size; D and trimming were determined from the DNA. The table for this sample lists around 15,000 clones; 65% to 85% of them were counted only once. The top ten clonotypes cover 9.7% of the sample.

Turning to this clone: Its antigen remains undetermined. No quality values exist for individual bases; no much larger clone is one base distant.

Sequences were obtained from CD4+ T cells from PBMCs, cultured in vitro. The rearrangement combines TRBV19 with TRBJ2-2; no D gene can be assigned with confidence. The receptor comes from a human donor in good health. The nucleotides read TGTGCCAGTAGTATAGGTACATACACCGGGGAGCTGTTTTTT. This yields the protein CASSIGTYTGELFF.